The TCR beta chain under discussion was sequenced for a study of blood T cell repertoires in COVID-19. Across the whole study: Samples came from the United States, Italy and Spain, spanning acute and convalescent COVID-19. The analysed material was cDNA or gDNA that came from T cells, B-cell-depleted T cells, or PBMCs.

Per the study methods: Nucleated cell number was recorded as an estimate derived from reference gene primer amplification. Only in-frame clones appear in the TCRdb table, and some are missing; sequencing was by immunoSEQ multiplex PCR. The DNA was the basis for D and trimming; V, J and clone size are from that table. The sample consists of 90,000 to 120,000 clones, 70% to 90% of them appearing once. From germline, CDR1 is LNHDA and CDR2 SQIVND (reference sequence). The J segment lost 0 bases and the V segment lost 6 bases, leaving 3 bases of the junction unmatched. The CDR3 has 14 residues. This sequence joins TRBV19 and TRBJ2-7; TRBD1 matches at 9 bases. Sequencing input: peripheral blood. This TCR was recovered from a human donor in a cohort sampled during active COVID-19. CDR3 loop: CASSQTGGSYEQYF. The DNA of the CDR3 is TGTGCCAGTAGCCAGACAGGGGGCTCCTACGAGCAGTACTTC.